Sequencing of this T cell receptor beta chain was carried out in a study of control samples from healthy donors and cancer patients. CDR3 length: 16 amino acids. Germline assignment: CDR1 SGHDN and CDR2 FVKESK. V shed 1 base and J shed 0 bases, with 10 bases lying between them. This table comes from immunoSEQ multiplex PCR, and its TCRdb copy is limited to in-frame clones, with some not included. The table lists 130,000 or so clones, roughly 90% of them singletons, with approximately 8% in the top ten. J is TRBJ2-1 and V is TRBV14; a possible D gene is TRBD2 (5 bases). Sequencing was performed on PBMCs. This TCR came from a man aged 45-65 years with head and neck cancer. The CDR3 coding sequence is TGTGCCAGCAGCCAAGTTATAGGGAGCTCCTACAATGAGCAGTTCTTC. It encodes CASSQVIGSSYNEQFF.